This TCR beta chain was documented in a study of cytomegalovirus exposure and HLA in healthy donors. In regard to this clone: Its antigen is not known.

This CDR3 contains 14 residues. Germline CDR1 reads MNHEY; CDR2 reads SMNVEV (reference sequence). V was trimmed by 5 bases and J by 1 base, leaving 8 bases between them. Study-level findings and limits: Reportedly, cytomegalovirus status was diagnosed with high sensitivity and specificity.

Measured with immunoSEQ multiplex PCR; TCRdb has only the in-frame clones, and not every one. The sample holds 200,000 or so clones; 85% to 95% are singletons and the top ten take approximately 0.99%. The chain employs TRBV27 and TRBJ2-2, with a tentative D call TRBD2 (5 bases). Sequencing was performed on PBMCs. The receptor's source is a woman between 18 and 29 years old in good health and CMV-seronegative. The CDR3, as DNA: TGTGCCAGCAGTCGGACTGTGAACACCGGGGAGCTGTTTTTT. It is translated as CASSRTVNTGELFF.